A single sample is the source of the 14 T cell receptor beta chains below, sequenced in a study of T cell repertoires in cytomegalovirus infection. TCRdb re-called the reads through MiXCR, storing one row per CDR3 protein. The data contain fewer than 300,000 distinct CDR3 sequences, more than 20% of them singletons. Material: PBMCs. Every receptor here comes from a human donor in good health (CMV status not recorded). Some clones in this sample may be carry-over from other donors' samples.

Comment on this clonotype: The junction and the germline gene differ at one end; a read error may be behind it. The chain has TRBV5-3 and TRBJ1-5; D gene ambiguous. TRBV5-3 counts as an open reading frame of uncertain function. This CDR3 region has 12 residues. This chain's CDR3 is CASSFEKRPQHF. The CDR3 nucleotides are TGTGCCAGCAGCTTTGAGAAGCGGCCCCAGCATTTT.

This chain connects TRBV25-1 to TRBJ1-2; no firm D call. The ends were cut back, 3 bases at V and 5 bases at J, with 13 bases in the middle. Germline CDR1 reads MGHDK; CDR2 reads SYGVNS. This CDR3 spans 14 amino acids. The CDR3 here is CASSDGFLEYGYTF. CDR3 nucleotide sequence: TGTGCCAGCAGTGATGGTTTCCTGGAGTATGGCTACACCTTC.

J is TRBJ2-5 and V is TRBV10-3; TRBD2 is a possible D gene (5 bases). The CDR3 has 14 amino acids. Germline-derived CDR1 and CDR2 are ENHRY and SYGVKD. Between the trimmed V and J ends, which lost 1 base and 5 bases, there was a span of 11 bases. The DNA for the CDR3 is TGTGCCATCAGTGAGTTCCTAGCAGTCGAGACCCAGTACTTC. Amino acids: CAISEFLAVETQYF.

This clonotype turned up a few times. The chain employs TRBV28 and TRBJ1-5; D remains ambiguous. The CDR3 totals 15 residues. The V end lost 8 bases, the J end lost 0 bases, and 14 bases lay between the germline ends. The germline CDR1 and CDR2 sequences are MDHEN and SYDVKM. The CDR3 region is CASSSRRVSNQPQHF. In DNA, the CDR3 is TGTGCCAGCTCCTCCCGTCGGGTTAGCAATCAGCCCCAGCATTTT.

This clonotype occurred a few times. The V and J genes are TRBV4-1 and TRBJ2-7, with TRBD1 matching over 8 bases. The J segment lost 4 bases and the V segment lost 2 bases, leaving 7 bases of the junction unmatched. This CDR3 spans 15 amino acids. Germline assignment: CDR1 MGHRA and CDR2 YSYEKL. In nucleotides, the CDR3 is TGCGCCAGCAGCCAACTTGACAGGGGTTCTTACGAGCAGTACTTC. Its translation is CASSQLDRGSYEQYF.

In its sample, this clonotype was seen a few times. V and J are TRBV28 and TRBJ1-1; D is uncertain. The CDR3 is made up of 15 amino acids. CDR1 is MDHEN, CDR2 SYDVKM, per germline. The germline V and J ends were trimmed by 5 bases and 3 bases, with 16 bases remaining between them. The CDR3 protein is CASSPLGGRDTEAFF. The CDR3 DNA reads as TGTGCCAGCAGTCCACTTGGTGGGAGGGACACTGAAGCTTTCTTT. The variable domain in full, with the rest retrieved from reference TRBV28 and TRBJ1-1, is DVKVTQSSRYLVKRTGEKVFLECVQDMDHENMFWYRQDPGLGLRLIYFSYDVKMKEKGDIPEGYSVSREKKERFSLILESASTNQTSMYLCASSPLGGRDTEAFFGQGTRLTVV.

This sequence joins TRBV10-3 and TRBJ2-7, with 8 bases that match TRBD2. V was clipped by 3 bases and J by 4 bases; unmatched bases: 8. CDR3 length: 15 amino acids. Germline values: CDR1 ENHRY, CDR2 SYGVKD. The CDR3 region has the DNA TGTGCCATCAGTGACACCCGGGGGGGGAGTTACGAGCAGTACTTC. Amino acids: CAISDTRGGSYEQYF.

This clonotype was seen many times. J is TRBJ2-3 and V is TRBV6-1; 9 bases are shared with TRBD1. The CDR3 is made up of 17 amino acids. Per the germline V gene, CDR1 is MNHNS and CDR2 is SASEGT. With V trimmed by 4 bases and J by 4 bases, 12 bases remained unmatched. The CDR3 DNA sequence: TGTGCCAGCAGTGCGACAGTCGGGACAGGGTTGGCAGATACGCAGTATTTT. This encodes CASSATVGTGLADTQYF.

J is TRBJ2-3 and V is TRBV9; either TRBD1 or TRBD2 may fit D (5 bases each). Trimming removed 1 base from V and 1 base from J, with 10 bases in between. Germline V gene lookup returns CDR1 SGDLS and CDR2 YYNGEE. The CDR3 is 15 residues long. The CDR3 here is CASSVRQGGTDTQYF. The DNA for the CDR3 is TGTGCCAGCAGCGTACGGCAGGGAGGCACAGATACGCAGTATTTT.

The rearrangement links TRBV20-1 to TRBJ2-4; weak D call: TRBD1 (5 bases). Germline V gene data show CDR1 as DFQATT and CDR2 as SNEGSKA (reference sequence). The CDR3 loop spans 16 amino acids. Trimming cost V 1 base and J 0 bases, with 13 bases left between them. CDR3 in DNA: TGCAGTGCTAGAGGTCAGGGAATTGAAGCCAAAAACATTCAGTACTTC. Its protein is CSARGQGIEAKNIQYF.

This clonotype turned up a few times. The J gene is TRBJ2-3, the V gene TRBV20-1; 8 nucleotides line up with TRBD2. V was clipped by 1 base and J by 5 bases; unmatched bases: 8. Germline V gives CDR1 DFQATT, CDR2 SNEGSKA (reference sequence). The CDR3 has 15 amino acids. For the CDR3, the DNA is TGCAGTGCTAGAGTATCAGCGGGAGCAGGAGATACGCAGTATTTT. Its protein is CSARVSAGAGDTQYF.

CDR3 residues: CSATHPSGSYNEQFF. The CDR3 nucleotides are TGCAGTGCTACTCATCCTAGCGGCTCCTACAATGAGCAGTTCTTC. V and J are TRBV20-1 and TRBJ2-1, with 7 bases aligning to TRBD2. Germline V CDR1 and CDR2: DFQATT, SNEGSKA (reference sequence). V gave up 4 bases and J gave up 0 bases; unmatched junction bases: 6. The CDR3 extends over 15 amino acids.

This chain connects TRBV20-1 to TRBJ2-1; D might be TRBD2 (5 bases). The germline gives CDR1 DFQATT, CDR2 SNEGSKA (reference sequence). Trimming left V 6 bases short and J 7 bases short, with 19 bases between. The CDR3 runs 14 residues. CDR3 loop: CSAPLRTPGNEQFF. In DNA form, the CDR3 reads TGCAGTGCCCCCCTGCGGACGCCGGGGAATGAGCAGTTCTTC.

The chain couples TRBV20-1 to TRBJ2-3, with 11 bases that match TRBD2. V was clipped by 1 base and J by 3 bases; unmatched bases: 6. This CDR3 is built from 16 residues. The germline CDR1 and CDR2 sequences are DFQATT and SNEGSKA (reference sequence). The CDR3 nucleotides read TGCAGTGCTAGAGCTTTACTAGCGGGAGAAACAGATACGCAGTATTTT. This translates into CSARALLAGETDTQYF.